Below are 17 T cell receptor beta chains sequenced from a single sample in a study of shared clonotypes between healthy human individuals (dated by TCRdb to the early 2020s). The method behind the library was the immunoSEQ multiplex PCR assay. Sourced from immuneACCESS, this table was stored by TCRdb with only in-frame sequences that have V and J called. A share of the clones is absent; for the studies checked, an unresolved V gene accounts for under half, and the remainder has no known explanation. In this sample the table shows around 1 million clones, over 60% of which occur a single time. Of the sample, approximately 1.5% falls within the top ten clones. Sequenced: memory CD4+ T cells sorted from blood. The cell subset or site label, read with the paper, signifies: CD45RA-negative fraction. These receptors were collected from a man younger than 35 in good health.

The J gene is TRBJ1-2, the V gene TRBV27; maybe TRBD1 (5 bases). CDR1 and CDR2 (germline): MNHEY, SMNVEV (reference sequence). The germline V and J ends were trimmed by 5 bases and 8 bases, with 9 bases remaining between them. This CDR3 contains 11 residues. This CDR3 is CASSTGDGYTF. As DNA, the CDR3 is TGTGCCAGCAGTACTGGGGACGGCTACACCTTC.

With regard to this clone: The same CDR3 can be traced to other DNA sequences in this sample. The chain carries TRBV19 and TRBJ1-5; no clear D gene. CDR1 is LNHDA, CDR2 SQIVND, per germline (reference sequence). The V gene lost 5 bases and the J gene lost 5 bases, with 10 bases spanning the gap. The CDR3 spans 13 residues. The CDR3 coding sequence is TGTGCCAGTAGTGCATCCCCGGATCAGCCCCAGCATTTT. Translating it yields CASSASPDQPQHF.

Remarks on this clone: Possible read error: a much larger clone is one base away. The gene calls are TRBV2 and TRBJ2-3; 7 bases agree with TRBD1. Trimming at V came to 5 bases and at J to 4 bases, leaving 0 bases not matched to a gene. This CDR3 spans 12 amino acids. CDR1 and CDR2 (germline): SNHLY, FYNNEI. CDR3 loop: CASSTGADTQYF. The CDR3 DNA sequence: TGTGCCAGCAGTACAGGGGCAGATACGCAGTATTTT. The variable domain in full, completed from reference TRBV2 and TRBJ2-3, reads EPEVTQTPSHQVTQMGQEVILRCVPISNHLYFYWYRQILGQKVEFLVSFYNNEISEKSEIFDDQFSVERPDGSNFTLKIRSTKLEDSAMYFCASSTGADTQYFGPGTRLTVL.

This clone turned up a few times. Within the sample, other DNA sequences also encode this same CDR3. This chain uses TRBV10-3 with TRBJ2-1, with D possibly TRBD2 on 6 matching bases. This CDR3 region has 11 residues. V was cut by 8 bases and J by 6 bases, with 8 bases left in between. Germline V gives CDR1 ENHRY, CDR2 SYGVKD. CDR3 in amino acids: CAIGDSNEQFF. The CDR3 DNA is TGTGCCATCGGGGACTCCAATGAGCAGTTCTTC.

The rearrangement links TRBV5-1 to TRBJ1-6; 9 positions agree with TRBD1. In germline, CDR1 is SGHRS, CDR2 YFSETQ. The CDR3 is 15 residues long. The J segment lost 10 bases and the V segment lost 5 bases, leaving 10 bases of the junction unmatched. CDR3 in DNA: TGCGCCAGCAGTCTATTACAGGGGGCTGGGTCACCCCTCCACTTT. It codes for CASSLLQGAGSPLHF. The complete variable domain, with remaining parts taken from reference TRBV5-1 and TRBJ1-6, reads KAGVTQTPRYLIKTRGQQVTLSCSPISGHRSVSWYQQTPGQGLQFLFEYFSETQRNKGNFPGRFSGRQFSNSRSEMNVSTLELGDSALYLCASSLLQGAGSPLHFGNGTRLTVT.

The J gene is TRBJ1-1, the V gene TRBV6-5; D remains ambiguous. Germline values: CDR1 MNHEY, CDR2 SVGAGI. This CDR3 comprises 13 residues. Trimming removed 6 bases from V and 4 bases from J, with 12 bases in between. The CDR3 DNA reads as TGTGCCAGCAGCCCCGCGGGGATCACTGAAGCTTTCTTT. Translating it yields CASSPAGITEAFF.

The J gene is TRBJ2-7, the V gene TRBV6-1, with 7 bases matching TRBD2. With V trimmed by 8 bases and J by 3 bases, 7 bases remained unmatched. CDR1 and CDR2 from the germline V gene are MNHNS and SASEGT. The CDR3 is 13 amino acids. DNA for the CDR3: TGTGCCAGCGGGGAGGGGTGGTACTACGAGCAGTACTTC. As protein: CASGEGWYYEQYF.

J is TRBJ2-1 and V is TRBV6-1; 8 nucleotides match TRBD2. In germline, CDR1 is MNHNS, CDR2 SASEGT. J lost 5 bases, V lost 4 bases, and 7 bases had no gene match. The CDR3 sequence is 15 residues long. The CDR3 loop is CASSAGGAGNNEQFF. In DNA, the CDR3 is TGTGCCAGCAGTGCCGGGGGGGCTGGGAACAATGAGCAGTTCTTC.

Details on this clone: Within the sample, other DNA sequences also encode this same CDR3. The CDR3 nucleotides read TGTGCCAGCAGTTACTCGACCGGGGCTAACACTGAAGCTTTCTTT. This codes for CASSYSTGANTEAFF. The J gene is TRBJ1-1, the V gene TRBV6-5, with D possibly TRBD1 on 5 matching bases. V was clipped by 0 bases and J by 2 bases, with 10 bases between them. CDR3 length equals 15 residues. Germline V gives CDR1 MNHEY, CDR2 SVGAGI.

The chain links TRBV7-2 to TRBJ2-7, with TRBD2 matching 8 bases. Germline CDR1 SGHTA, CDR2 FQGNSA. CDR3 length equals 15 residues. V lost 5 bases to trimming and J lost 2 bases; unmatched junction nucleotides: 8. The CDR3 loop reads CASSDRGLATYEQYF. The CDR3 bases are TGTGCCAGCAGCGATCGTGGACTAGCAACCTACGAGCAGTACTTC.

The gene calls are TRBV4-1 and TRBJ1-1; TRBD1 is a possible D gene (5 bases). Trimming stripped 5 bases from V and 4 bases from J, with 17 bases between. The CDR3 is made up of 15 amino acids. Germline V gene lookup returns CDR1 MGHRA and CDR2 YSYEKL. The CDR3 loop reads CASSTNTAQGTEAFF. The CDR3 DNA follows: TGCGCCAGCAGCACTAACACCGCCCAGGGCACTGAAGCTTTCTTT.

This clone was counted between two and nine times. This chain joins TRBV5-1 and TRBJ2-1; 8 nucleotides match TRBD1. Unmatched junction bases numbered 8, after V lost 6 bases and J lost 0 bases. Germline CDR1 reads SGHRS; CDR2 reads YFSETQ. The CDR3 length is 16 residues. The CDR3 sequence: CASTLQGASSYNEQFF. The CDR3 DNA follows: TGCGCCAGCACTCTCCAGGGGGCTAGCTCCTACAATGAGCAGTTCTTC.

V is TRBV2 and J is TRBJ2-7; TRBD2 agrees at 11 bases. V gave up 5 bases and J gave up 3 bases; unmatched junction bases: 3. CDR1 and CDR2 (germline): SNHLY, FYNNEI. The CDR3 runs to 14 residues. The CDR3 DNA is TGTGCCAGCAGTTTAGCGGGAGGGAACTACGAGCAGTACTTC. Amino acid sequence: CASSLAGGNYEQYF.

V usage is TRBV4-3 and J usage is TRBJ2-4; a possible D gene is TRBD2 (5 bases). Deletions cut 2 bases from V and 3 bases from J, with 11 bases between. Germline CDR1 reads LGHNA; CDR2 reads YSLEER. The CDR3 spans 15 residues. The CDR3 DNA sequence: TGCGCCAGCAGCCAACTGACTAACGGCAAAAACATTCAGTACTTC. This sequence encodes CASSQLTNGKNIQYF.

V and J are TRBV19 and TRBJ2-7; 7 bases are shared with TRBD2. V dropped 5 bases and J dropped 1; count of bases not matched to a gene: 8. This CDR3 comprises 15 residues. The germline V gene encodes CDR1 LNHDA and CDR2 SQIVND (reference sequence). The CDR3 DNA is TGTGCCAGTAGTTCCCTCGCGGGGGAGTCCTACGAGCAGTACTTC. Residues: CASSSLAGESYEQYF.

Turning to this clone: Other DNA sequences from this sample encode an identical CDR3 as well. This chain links TRBV7-2 with TRBJ1-1; D gene ambiguous. Trimming took off 0 bases at V and 1 base at J, with 6 bases between the two ends. Germline CDR1 is SGHTA and CDR2 is FQGNSA. This CDR3 contains 14 residues. CDR3 sequence reads: CASSLAGPNTEAFF. In nucleotides, the CDR3 is TGTGCCAGCAGCTTAGCCGGACCGAACACTGAAGCTTTCTTT.

The gene calls are TRBV5-1 and TRBJ1-2, with a possible D match to TRBD1 (5 bases). The V gene's germline CDR1 is SGHRS and CDR2 YFSETQ. V was shortened by 7 bases and J by 6 bases, with 16 bases between the two germline ends. The length of the CDR3 is 13 residues. In DNA form, the CDR3 reads TGCGCCAGCCATCCTGGCGGACAACATGGCTACACCTTC. It encodes CASHPGGQHGYTF.